This T cell receptor (beta chain) is drawn from a study of T cells in narcolepsy (dated by TCRdb to 2016 to 2018). With regard to the full study: Patients with narcolepsy type 1 or type 2 (NT1, NT2) and healthy control donors were enrolled in the study. The study used TCR Vbeta sequencing to track clonotypes in blood and CSF while looking for autoreactive T cells in narcolepsy patients that target self-antigens of hypocretin neurons (hypocretin, TRIB2). What the research found in general, with its limitations: No sequences matching autoreactive T cell clones were contained in some blood memory CD4+ repertoires from patients and controls. In plots comparing CSF and blood CD4+ T cell clonotypes from the same patient, HCRT-specific and TRIB2-specific autoreactive clonotypes were highlighted. Numbers of sequenced blood memory CD4+ clonotypes were comparable, with averages of approximately 39,000 in patients and roughly 34,000 in controls. According to the report, autoreactive clonotypes were detected serially in the blood of the same patients and of different patients, but not in healthy controls.

As for this clone: The antigen it recognizes is unknown. The sample holds no much larger clone one base away, and base qualities are not on file.

Memory CD4+ T cells were sorted ex vivo from peripheral blood of narcolepsy patients and healthy controls for TCR Vbeta sequencing. The receptor library was made with the immunoSEQ multiplex PCR assay. TCRdb took this table from immuneACCESS and kept in-frame rearrangements with V and J called. Such tables lack part of the clones; where checked against another copy, unresolved V genes explain under half of the gap, and the rest is unexplained. A total of tens of thousands of clones appear in this sample, more than 75% of them only once. The ten largest clones represent around 1% of the sample. Material: memory (CD45RA-) CD4+ T cells from blood. The intended sense of this specimen's cell subset or site label: memory T cells sorted ex vivo from peripheral blood. The receptor's source is a human donor in good health.

The CDR3 corresponds to CASSLQGARTEAFF. At the DNA level, the sequence is TGTGCCAGCAGTTTACAGGGGGCGCGAACTGAAGCTTTCTTT. The chain links TRBV6-1 with TRBJ1-1, with TRBD1 matching 9 junction bases. The V end gives up 5 bases and the J end 5 bases, leaving 6 bases in the junction not matched to a gene. For CDR1 and CDR2, the germline V gene lists MNHNS and SASEGT. From its cysteine to its phenylalanine, the CDR3 spans 14 amino acids. Here the CDR3 DNA is all that survives: 42 bases in frame from base 1.